This TCR beta chain is drawn from a study of cytomegalovirus exposure and HLA in healthy donors. Looking at the study overall: Per a later analysis, the approximately 600 first-cohort and approximately 120 validation repertoires shared one platform.

Study findings and constraints: Some TCR beta chains (more than 150 of them) were listed as cytomegalovirus-associated. Rare TCR sequences predominated, though certain public TCRs were found in many donors. Testing in vitro showed a few CMV-associated chains specific for CMV antigens.

CDR3 length equals 13 residues. Germline values: CDR1 ENHRY, CDR2 SYGVKD. V was pared by 9 bases and J by 5 bases, with 6 bases of the junction left unmatched. Sequenced by immunoSEQ multiplex PCR; TCRdb stores in-frame clones only, minus some. The sample has roughly 150,000 clones, roughly nine tenths seen once; the top ten hold about 3%. Comments on this clone: Antigen: not known.

This chain connects TRBV10-3 to TRBJ2-1; 8 bases fit TRBD2. The sequence came from a woman aged 18 to 35 in good health and CMV-seropositive. The sequencing input was PBMCs. In DNA form, the CDR3 reads TGTGCCATAAATAGCGGGAACGACAATGAGCAGTTCTTC. Encoded protein: CAINSGNDNEQFF.